The rows below give T cell receptor beta chains drawn from one sample of a study of T cells in Graves' hyperthyroidism and ophthalmopathy. MiXCR, run by TCRdb on the multiplex PCR reads, gives a single entry per CDR3 protein. The sample includes 550,000 to 800,000 distinct CDR3 sequences, less than 20% of them seen just once. The specimen was blood. These TCRs come from a man between 18 and 35 years old with Graves' hyperthyroidism. Both conserved end residues are trimmed from each CDR3. The order of the fields is CDR3 protein, clone size, J gene, V gene. Not all rows give a size; the values are once, few, many and, for expanded clones, a class.

ASGPDPLRRSTDTQY many TRBJ2-3 TRBV11-2
ASSGPRGELF NA TRBJ2-2 TRBV6-4
ASSSLGGVTEAF NA TRBJ1-1 TRBV12-3/TRBV12-4
ASSPSGGADTEAF NA TRBJ1-1 TRBV6-2/TRBV6-3
ASSIVNAWTEAF few TRBJ1-1 TRBV19
ASSFGAGATYNEQF many TRBJ2-1 TRBV5-1
ASTRQGPYEQY many TRBJ2-7 TRBV28
AISGGTYEQY many TRBJ2-7 TRBV28
ASSLSGPHTQY NA TRBJ2-3 TRBV5-5
ASILRGGFDEQF few TRBJ2-1 TRBV6-1
ASSLNPMEGTVLTQY many TRBJ2-5 TRBV28
ASRTSGRPIYNEQF NA TRBJ2-1 TRBV12-3/TRBV12-4
ASSPDRGAEQY NA TRBJ2-7 TRBV11-2
ASSLHELNEQY many TRBJ2-7 TRBV28
ASSEGSRGDYGYT NA TRBJ1-2 TRBV18
ASVPPGTDTQY many TRBJ2-3 TRBV28
ASSQAPANYGYT few TRBJ1-2 TRBV3-1
ASSLAWGRSSSYEQY few TRBJ2-7 TRBV11-2
ASSQEERSSYNEQF NA TRBJ2-1 TRBV4-2
ASSLQGGSGNTIY many TRBJ1-3 TRBV12-3/TRBV12-4
ASSPGESSYEQY few TRBJ2-7 TRBV18
ASSTRDRVTGELF NA TRBJ2-2 TRBV28
ASNPPGDTQY NA TRBJ2-3 TRBV28
ASSLEGLAGPYEQY many TRBJ2-7 TRBV7-2
SARYGTSSYEQY many TRBJ2-7 TRBV20-1
ASSRTSGSWEADTQY many TRBJ2-3 TRBV7-2
ASSSRQYYGYT NA TRBJ1-2 TRBV19
ASSYELVAYNEQF many TRBJ2-1 TRBV6-2/TRBV6-3